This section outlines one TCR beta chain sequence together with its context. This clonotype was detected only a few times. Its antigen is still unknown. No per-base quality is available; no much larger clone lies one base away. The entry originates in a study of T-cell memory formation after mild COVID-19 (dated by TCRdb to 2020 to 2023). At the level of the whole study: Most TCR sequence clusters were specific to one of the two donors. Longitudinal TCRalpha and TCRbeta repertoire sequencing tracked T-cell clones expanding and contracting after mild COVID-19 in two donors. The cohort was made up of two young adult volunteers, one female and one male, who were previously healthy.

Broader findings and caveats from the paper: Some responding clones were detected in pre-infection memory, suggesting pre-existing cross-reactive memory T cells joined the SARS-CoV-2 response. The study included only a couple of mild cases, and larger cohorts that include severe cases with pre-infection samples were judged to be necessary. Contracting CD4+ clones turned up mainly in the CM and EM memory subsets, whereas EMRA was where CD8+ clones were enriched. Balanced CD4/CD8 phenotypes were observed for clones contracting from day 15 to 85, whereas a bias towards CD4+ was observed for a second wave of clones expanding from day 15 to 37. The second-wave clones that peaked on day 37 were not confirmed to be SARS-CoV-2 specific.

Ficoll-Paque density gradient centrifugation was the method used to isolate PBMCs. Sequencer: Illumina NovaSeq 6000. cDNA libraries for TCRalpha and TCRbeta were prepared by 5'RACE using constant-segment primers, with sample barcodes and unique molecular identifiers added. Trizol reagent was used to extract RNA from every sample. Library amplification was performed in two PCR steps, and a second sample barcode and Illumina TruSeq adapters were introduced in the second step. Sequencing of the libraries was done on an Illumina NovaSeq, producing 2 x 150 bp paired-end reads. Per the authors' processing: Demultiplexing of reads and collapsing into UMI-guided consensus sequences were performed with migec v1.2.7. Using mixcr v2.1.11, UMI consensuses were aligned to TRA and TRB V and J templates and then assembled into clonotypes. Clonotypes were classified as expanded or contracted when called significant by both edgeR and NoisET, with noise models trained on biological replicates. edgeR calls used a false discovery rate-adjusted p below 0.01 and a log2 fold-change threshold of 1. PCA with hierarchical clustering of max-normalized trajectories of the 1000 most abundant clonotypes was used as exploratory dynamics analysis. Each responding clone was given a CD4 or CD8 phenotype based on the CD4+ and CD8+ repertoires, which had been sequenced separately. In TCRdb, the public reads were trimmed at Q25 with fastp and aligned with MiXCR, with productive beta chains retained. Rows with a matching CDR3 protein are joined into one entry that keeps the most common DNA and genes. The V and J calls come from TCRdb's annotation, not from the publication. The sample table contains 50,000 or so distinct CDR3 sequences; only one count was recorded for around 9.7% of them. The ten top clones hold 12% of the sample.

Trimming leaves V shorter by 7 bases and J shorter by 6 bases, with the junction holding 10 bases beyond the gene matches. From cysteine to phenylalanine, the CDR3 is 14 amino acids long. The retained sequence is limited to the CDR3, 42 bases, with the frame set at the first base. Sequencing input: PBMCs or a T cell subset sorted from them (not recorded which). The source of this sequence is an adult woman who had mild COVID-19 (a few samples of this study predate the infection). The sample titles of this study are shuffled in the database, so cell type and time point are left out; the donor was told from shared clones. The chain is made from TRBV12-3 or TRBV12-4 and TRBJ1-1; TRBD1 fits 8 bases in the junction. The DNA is TGTGCCAGCAACCCGAACAGGGGGGGCCCTGAAGCTTTCTTT. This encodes CASNPNRGGPEAFF.